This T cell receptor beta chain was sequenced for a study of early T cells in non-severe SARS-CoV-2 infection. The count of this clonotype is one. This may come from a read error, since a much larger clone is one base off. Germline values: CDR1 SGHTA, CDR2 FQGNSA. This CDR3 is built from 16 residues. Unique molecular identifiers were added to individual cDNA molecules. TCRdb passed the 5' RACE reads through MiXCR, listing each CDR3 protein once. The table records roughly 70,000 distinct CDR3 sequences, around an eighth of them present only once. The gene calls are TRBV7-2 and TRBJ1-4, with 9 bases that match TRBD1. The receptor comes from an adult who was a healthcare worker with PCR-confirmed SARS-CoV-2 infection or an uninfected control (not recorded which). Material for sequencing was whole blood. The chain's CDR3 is CASSSMDRGTKEKLFF. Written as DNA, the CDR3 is TGTGCCAGCAGCTCCATGGACAGGGGAACTAAAGAAAAACTGTTTTTT. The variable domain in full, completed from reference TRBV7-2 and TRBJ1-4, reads GAGVSQSPSNKVTEKGKDVELRCDPISGHTALYWYRQSLGQGLEFLIYFQGNSAPDKSGLPSDRFSAERTGGSVSTLTIQRTQQEDSAVYLCASSSMDRGTKEKLFFGSGTQLSVL.